The TCR beta chain described here comes from a study of T-cell reconstitution after alpha-beta-depleted transplantation in children. A TCRbeta library incorporating unique molecular identifiers was prepared. TCRdb re-called the PCR reads with MiXCR, one entry per CDR3 protein. Among roughly 100,000 distinct CDR3 sequences listed, 7% to 8% were seen once. Between the trimmed V and J ends, which lost 6 bases and 2 bases, there was a span of 4 bases. CDR3 length equals 11 residues. The V and J genes are TRBV12-3 or TRBV12-4 and TRBJ1-1; D unclear. The clonotype originates from a boy between 2 and 10 years old with acute lymphoblastic leukemia, due to receive a stem cell transplant. Sequencing used PBMCs, obtained before TCRalphabeta/CD19-depleted stem cell transplant. CDR3 nucleotides: TGTGCCAGCAGACACAACACTGAAGCTTTCTTT. Translation: CASRHNTEAFF.